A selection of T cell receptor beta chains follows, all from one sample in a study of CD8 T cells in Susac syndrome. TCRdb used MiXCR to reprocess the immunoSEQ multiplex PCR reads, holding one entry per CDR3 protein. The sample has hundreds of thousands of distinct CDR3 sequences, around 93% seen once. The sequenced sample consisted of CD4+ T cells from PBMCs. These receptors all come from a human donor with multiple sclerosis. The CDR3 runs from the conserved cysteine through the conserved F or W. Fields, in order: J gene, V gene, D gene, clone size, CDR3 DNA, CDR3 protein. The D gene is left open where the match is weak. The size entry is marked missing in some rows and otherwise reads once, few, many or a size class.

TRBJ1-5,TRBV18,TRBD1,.,TGTGCCAGCACCCTACAGGGGTGGAATCAGCCCCAGCATTTT,CASTLQGWNQPQHF
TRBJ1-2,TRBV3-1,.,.,TGTGCCAGCAGCCAGGGGACGGATCCCTTTTTAAGTGGCTACACCTTC,CASSQGTDPFLSGYTF
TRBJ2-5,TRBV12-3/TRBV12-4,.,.,TGTGCCAGCAGCCCGTCGGGCGTAGGAAGAGAGACCCAGTACTTC,CASSPSGVGRETQYF
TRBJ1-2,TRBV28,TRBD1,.,TGTGCCAGCAGGACTGGACAGGGAAACTATGGCTACACCTTC,CASRTGQGNYGYTF
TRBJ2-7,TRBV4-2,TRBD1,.,TGTGCCAGCAGAGGGGGCACTGTCGAACCCTACGAGCAGTACTTC,CASRGGTVEPYEQYF
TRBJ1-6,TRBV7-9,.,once,TGTGCCAGCAGCGTGCAGGGGATTAATTCACCCCTCCACTTT,CASSVQGINSPLHF
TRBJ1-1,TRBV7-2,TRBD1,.,TGTGCCAGCAGCCCTCCCAGGGGGATGAACACTGAAGCTTTCTTT,CASSPPRGMNTEAFF
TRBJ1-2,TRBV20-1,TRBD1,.,TGCAGTGCAGGGACAGGGGGCAGTCGCTATGGCTACACCTTC,CSAGTGGSRYGYTF
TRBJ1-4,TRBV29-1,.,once,TGCAGCGTTGATGGCCCAGGGGTTAATGAAAAACTGTTTTTT,CSVDGPGVNEKLFF
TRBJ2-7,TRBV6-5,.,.,TGTGCCAGCAGGCGACCGGGGACCTTCTCCGAGCAGTACTTC,CASRRPGTFSEQYF
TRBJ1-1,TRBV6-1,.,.,TGTGCCAGCAGTGAGGCAGGAAAAACTGAAGCTTTCTTT,CASSEAGKTEAFF
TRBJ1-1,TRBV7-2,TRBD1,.,TGTGCCAGCAGCTTAGTGGCAGGGGGCAACACTGAAGCTTTCTTT,CASSLVAGGNTEAFF
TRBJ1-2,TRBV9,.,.,TGTGCCAGCAGCGTAGATCTCCGAAACTATGGCTACACCTTC,CASSVDLRNYGYTF
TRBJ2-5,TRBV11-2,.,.,TGTGCCAGCAGCACCGGCGCCCGGGAGACCCAGTACTTC,CASSTGARETQYF
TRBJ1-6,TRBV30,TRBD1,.,TGTGCCTGGAGTACGGGACAGGGGGTGGGATCACCCCTCCACTTT,CAWSTGQGVGSPLHF
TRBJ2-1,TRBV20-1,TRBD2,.,TGCAGTGCGAGTCCTAGCGGGGAAGGGGAGCAGTTCTTC,CSASPSGEGEQFF
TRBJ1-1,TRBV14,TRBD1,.,TGTGCCAGCAGCCTGTACAGGGGGCGGAACACTGAAGCTTTCTTT,CASSLYRGRNTEAFF
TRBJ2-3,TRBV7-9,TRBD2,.,TGTGCCAGCAGCGAGATGTTAGCGGGACTGGATACGCAGTATTTT,CASSEMLAGLDTQYF
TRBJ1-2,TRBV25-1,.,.,TGTGCAGCGGCAGGGCTCGACTATGGCTACACCTTC,CAAAGLDYGYTF
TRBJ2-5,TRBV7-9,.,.,TGTGCCAGCAGTCTAGCAGGTTCAGAGACCCAGTACTTC,CASSLAGSETQYF
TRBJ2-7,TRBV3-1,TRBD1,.,TGTGCCAGCAGACCGGGGACAGATACCTACGAGCAGTACTTC,CASRPGTDTYEQYF
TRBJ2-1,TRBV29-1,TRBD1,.,TGCAGCGTGGGGTGGGCAGGGGGCCCCGGTGGTGAGCAGTTCTTC,CSVGWAGGPGGEQFF
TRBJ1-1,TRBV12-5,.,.,TGTGCTAGTGCCCTAGAACAGGTGACTGAAGCTTTCTTT,CASALEQVTEAFF
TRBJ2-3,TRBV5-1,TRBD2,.,TGCGCCAGCAGCTCTTCTAGCGGGGGGGCCACAGATACGCAGTATTTT,CASSSSSGGATDTQYF
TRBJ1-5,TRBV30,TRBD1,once,TGTGCCTTATCGCAGGGGGCCGATCAGCCCCAGCATTTT,CALSQGADQPQHF
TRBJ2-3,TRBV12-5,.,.,TGTGCTAGTGGTATAGGACAGAGCACAGATACGCAGTATTTT,CASGIGQSTDTQYF
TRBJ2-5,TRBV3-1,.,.,TGTGCCAGCAGCCGTATGGGACACGCTCAAGAGACCCAGTACTTC,CASSRMGHAQETQYF
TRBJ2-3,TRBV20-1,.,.,TGCAGTGCTAGAGTAGGGGGGACAGATACGCAGTATTTT,CSARVGGTDTQYF
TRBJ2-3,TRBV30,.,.,TGTGCCTGGAGTCTACCTGGTCCGGATACGCAGTATTTT,CAWSLPGPDTQYF
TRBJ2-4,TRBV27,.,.,TGTGCCAGCATTGGGGACAACGTAGCCAAAAACATTCAGTACTTC,CASIGDNVAKNIQYF
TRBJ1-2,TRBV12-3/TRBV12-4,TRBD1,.,TGTGCCAGCAGCCGTGGACAGGGGGACTATGGCTACACCTTC,CASSRGQGDYGYTF
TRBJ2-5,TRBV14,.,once,TGTGCCAGCAGCCGGCTACAGGGTGAAGAGACCCAGTACTTC,CASSRLQGEETQYF
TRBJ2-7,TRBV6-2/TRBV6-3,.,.,TGTGCCAGCAGTTACCTGGGACCCTCCTACGAGCAGTACTTC,CASSYLGPSYEQYF
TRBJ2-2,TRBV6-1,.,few,TGTGCCAGCACGAGGGAGAGCACCGGGGAGCTGTTTTTT,CASTRESTGELFF
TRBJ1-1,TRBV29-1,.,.,TGCAGCGTTGCCGGGATGAGGCAGAGTAACACTGAAGCTTTCTTT,CSVAGMRQSNTEAFF
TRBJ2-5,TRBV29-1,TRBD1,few,TGCAGCGTGGCAGGGGGCGCCGGGGAGACCCAGTACTTC,CSVAGGAGETQYF
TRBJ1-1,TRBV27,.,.,TGTGCCAGCATCAAGACTGGATTTGACACTGAAGCTTTCTTT,CASIKTGFDTEAFF
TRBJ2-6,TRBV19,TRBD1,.,TGTGCCAGTAGGGACAGGGGAACTGGGGCCAACGTCCTGACTTTC,CASRDRGTGANVLTF
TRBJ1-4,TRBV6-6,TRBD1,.,TGTGCCAGCAGTTCCGGGACAGTTAATGAAAAACTGTTTTTT,CASSSGTVNEKLFF
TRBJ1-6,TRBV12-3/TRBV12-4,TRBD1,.,TGTGCCAGCAGCCAAGACACCACAGGGGGCGATTCACCCCTCCACTTT,CASSQDTTGGDSPLHF
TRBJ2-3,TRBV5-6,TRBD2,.,TGTGCCAGCAGCTTTCCCGGGACTAGCCGCACAGATACGCAGTATTTT,CASSFPGTSRTDTQYF
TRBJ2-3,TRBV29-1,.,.,TGCAGCGTTGAGCGGCAGGGCACAGATACGCAGTATTTT,CSVERQGTDTQYF
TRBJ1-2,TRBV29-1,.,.,TGCAGCGTTGAAGAAGGCGGGCAGGCTAACTATGGCTACACCTTC,CSVEEGGQANYGYTF
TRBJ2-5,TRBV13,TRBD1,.,TGTGCCAGCAGACGGACAGGGCCACAAGAGACCCAGTACTTC,CASRRTGPQETQYF
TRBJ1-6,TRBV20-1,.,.,TGCAGTGCTAGAGATCAGAATTCACCCCTCCACTTT,CSARDQNSPLHF
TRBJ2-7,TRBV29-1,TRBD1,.,TGCAGCGTTGTTTCCGGACAGGGGATGGGCGAGCAGTACTTC,CSVVSGQGMGEQYF
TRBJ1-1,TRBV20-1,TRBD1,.,TGCAGTGCTCAAGACAGGGGTTTTCCGGAAGCTTTCTTT,CSAQDRGFPEAFF
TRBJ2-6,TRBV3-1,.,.,TGTGCCAGCAGCCAAGGAACTGGGGCCAACGTCCTGACTTTC,CASSQGTGANVLTF
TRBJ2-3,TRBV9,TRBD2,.,TGTGCCAGCAGCGAGGCGGGGGGAGGAGATACGCAGTATTTT,CASSEAGGGDTQYF
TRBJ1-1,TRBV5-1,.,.,TGCGCCAGCAGCGGGAGGGGACAAGGGGACACTGAAGCTTTCTTT,CASSGRGQGDTEAFF
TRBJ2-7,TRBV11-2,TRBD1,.,TGTGCCAGCAGCTTTTGGACAGGGGAATCATACGAGCAGTACTTC,CASSFWTGESYEQYF
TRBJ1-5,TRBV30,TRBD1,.,TGTGCCTGGAGTAATTACAGGGGCCCCCGGCCCCAGCATTTT,CAWSNYRGPRPQHF
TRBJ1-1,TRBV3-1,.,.,TGTGCCAGCAGCCCGGGGGTAGGGGTTGGAACTGAAGCTTTCTTT,CASSPGVGVGTEAFF
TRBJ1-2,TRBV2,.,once,TGTGCCAGCAGTGAACAGGCCTATGGCTACACCTTC,CASSEQAYGYTF
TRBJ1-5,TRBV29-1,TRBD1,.,TGCAGCGTTTATCAGGGGGTCAAGCCCCAGCATTTT,CSVYQGVKPQHF
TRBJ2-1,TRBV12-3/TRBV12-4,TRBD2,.,TGTGCCAGCAGTTTTAGCGGGCCCGGTGAGCAGTTCTTC,CASSFSGPGEQFF
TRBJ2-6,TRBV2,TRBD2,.,TGTGCCACCAGACTAGCGGGGGGACCTGGGGCCAACGTCCTGACTTTC,CATRLAGGPGANVLTF